These 28 T cell receptor beta chains originate from one sample sequenced in a study of tumor-infiltrating lymphocytes in primary liver carcinoma. Synthesis of TCR beta cDNA was carried out from 500 ng total RNA with a constant-region primer. Slightly modified ARM-PCR with three nested multiplex PCR rounds yielded TCR beta libraries. With TRBV1-TRBV30 forward primers and a C-beta reverse primer, the first two PCR rounds were run for around 11 cycles each. A single record per CDR3 protein comes from TCRdb applying MiXCR to the multiplex PCR reads. The top ten clones hold about 30% of a sample with roughly 48,000 distinct CDR3 sequences, over 70% of them seen once. Unsorted bulk tissue (about 18-32 mg) underwent RNA and DNA co-extraction. Input material: liver tumor tissue from sampling region 3. Subset reported: tumor region T3, left-lateral pole. Source of these receptors: a man in his forties with primary liver carcinoma and hepatitis B virus infection.

Concerning this clonotype: The junction does not match germline at one end; this may be a read error. V and J are TRBV11-2 and TRBJ2-1; D tentatively fits TRBD1 or TRBD2 (5 bases each). This CDR3 is 22 amino acids long. Germline V lookup: CDR1 SGHAT, CDR2 FQNNGV. The CDR3 DNA sequence: TGTGCCAGCAGCCTCTCCTACCGGGGTCCCGTGAAACAGGTTCGCTCCTACATTGAACAGCTCTTC. Translation: CASSLSYRGPVKQVRSYIEQLF.

This clonotype appeared a few times. This chain joins TRBV5-1 and TRBJ1-4, with D perhaps TRBD1 (6 bases). This CDR3 region has 16 residues. Trimming removed 3 bases from V and 0 bases from J, with 12 bases in between. Germline values: CDR1 SGHRS, CDR2 YFSETQ. The CDR3 sequence: CASSYGGAATNEKLFF. The CDR3 DNA reads TGCGCCAGCAGCTATGGGGGGGCCGCAACTAATGAAAAACTGTTTTTT.

The chain is built from TRBV4-1 and TRBJ2-7; D is perhaps TRBD1 or TRBD2 (5 bases each). The CDR3 has 12 residues. Germline V CDR1 and CDR2: MGHRA, YSYEKL. The DNA for the CDR3 is TGCGACAACAGCCAAGATGGGGGCGAGCAGTACTTC. This translates into CDNSQDGGEQYF.

This clonotype showed up just once. The junction differs from germline at one of its ends, possibly a read error. This chain joins TRBV12-3 or TRBV12-4 and TRBJ2-3; 14 bases agree with TRBD2. The CDR3 runs 19 residues. The CDR3 spells CAGSLGLAGVVHSADTQYF. The DNA for the CDR3 is TGTGCCGGCAGTTTGGGACTAGCGGGAGTTGTCCACTCCGCAGATACGCAGTATTTT.

This clonotype was counted once. This sequence may be a read error, since a much larger clone differs from it by one base. The chain links TRBV30 to TRBJ1-1, with 7 bases aligning to TRBD1. The CDR3 consists of 13 residues. Looked up from germline, CDR1 is GTSNPN and CDR2 is SVGIG (reference sequence). CDR3 nucleotide sequence: TGTGCCTGGTCTTGGACAGGAGACACTGAACCTTTCTTT. Translated, it gives CAWSWTGDTEPFF.

This clonotype was picked up many times. V is TRBV7-9 and J is TRBJ2-3, with D uncertain. V dropped 1 base and J dropped 5 bases, with 7 bases sitting between them. The CDR3 totals 13 residues. Germline assignment: CDR1 SEHNR and CDR2 FQNEAQ (reference sequence). CDR3 in amino acids: CASSLGRKDTQYF. The CDR3 coding sequence is TGTGCCAGCAGCTTAGGGAGAAAAGATACGCAGTATTTT.

As for this clonotype: A read error may be the cause here, since a much bigger clone is one base away. V is TRBV19 and J is TRBJ1-1; the match to TRBD1 covers 8 bases. CDR3 length: 14 residues. V lost 6 bases, J lost 2 bases, and 5 bases stayed unmatched. Per the germline V gene, CDR1 is LNHDA and CDR2 is SQIVND (reference sequence). CDR3 loop: CASRVTGENTEAFF. The CDR3 coding sequence is TGTGCCAGTAGGGTGACAGGGGAAAACACTGAAGCTTTCTTT. The variable domain in full, completed from reference TRBV19 and TRBJ1-1, reads DGGITQSPKYLFRKEGQNVTLSCEQNLNHDAMYWYRQDPGQGLRLIYYSQIVNDFQKGDIAEGYSVSREKKESFPLTVTSAQKNPTAFYLCASRVTGENTEAFFGQGTRLTVV.

Points on this clonotype: One end of the junction varies from germline; a read error may be responsible. The chain is built from TRBV10-2 and TRBJ1-6; D not resolved. The CDR3 covers 16 residues. The germline CDR1 and CDR2 sequences are WSHSY and SAAADI. The CDR3 nucleotides read TGCGCCGGCAGTGAGTCAATGTACGGAAGGAATTCACCCCTCCACTTT. Its protein product is CAGSESMYGRNSPLHF.

Turning to this clonotype: A read error is possible here, since a much larger clone lies one base away. The chain combines TRBV28 with TRBJ2-1; D not certain. CDR1 is MDHEN, CDR2 SYDVKM, per germline. Trimming pared 5 bases from V and 7 bases from J, leaving 21 bases between. The CDR3 is 16 amino acids. CDR3 DNA sequence: TGTGCCAGCAGTCCCCCCCTGACGGGTCGGTTAAATGAGCAGTTCTTC. This translates into CASSPPLTGRLNEQFF. The whole variable domain, remainder taken from reference TRBV28 and TRBJ2-1, is DVKVTQSSRYLVKRTGEKVFLECVQDMDHENMFWYRQDPGLGLRLIYFSYDVKMKEKGDIPEGYSVSREKKERFSLILESASTNQTSMYLCASSPPLTGRLNEQFFGPGTRLTVL.

Details on this clonotype: An end of the junction differs from the germline gene, which may be a read error. The chain recombines TRBV29-1 with TRBJ2-3; D gene unclear. The CDR3 consists of 13 residues. The V gene's germline CDR1 is SQVTM and CDR2 ANQGSEA. The CDR3 protein is CSVSPPGTDMQYF. CDR3 bases: TGCAGCGTTAGCCCACCAGGCACAGATATGCAGTATTTT.

For this clonotype: The junction does not match germline at one end; this may be a read error. The chain recombines TRBV11-2 with TRBJ2-1, with a tentative D call TRBD2 (6 bases). The length of the CDR3 is 18 residues. Germline assignment: CDR1 SGHAT and CDR2 FQNNGV. The CDR3 here is CTSSFDPRSTGSHNEQFF. The CDR3 nucleotides are TGTACCAGCAGCTTTGACCCTAGGAGTACCGGGAGTCACAATGAGCAGTTCTTC.

This clonotype is medium-sized. The chain's CDR3 is CASSQNWVAALTEAFF. Here the CDR3 DNA reads TGTGCCAGCAGCCAAAACTGGGTGGCGGCACTCACTGAAGCTTTCTTT. The chain joins TRBV11-2 to TRBJ1-1, with D unclear. Germline V lookup: CDR1 SGHAT, CDR2 FQNNGV. The CDR3 runs 16 residues. V dropped 5 bases and J dropped 4 bases, with 20 bases sitting between them.

As concerns this clonotype: As the CDR3 is not closed by the conserved phenylalanine or tryptophan, this likely results from a read error. The V and J genes are TRBV14 and TRBJ1-1; D remains unclear. Germline CDR1 and CDR2: SGHDN and FVKESK. The length of the CDR3 is 12 residues. CDR3 nucleotides: TGCGCCAGCAGCCAAGACCGGGCTGAGGCTTTCATT. Encoded protein: CASSQDRAEAFI.

Turning to this clonotype: Germline is not matched at one junction end, which may reflect a read error. V usage is TRBV11-2 and J usage is TRBJ2-1; D perhaps matches TRBD2 (6 bases). Germline V gives CDR1 SGHAT, CDR2 FQNNGV. The CDR3 has 18 amino acids. CDR3 nucleotide sequence: TGTGCCAGCAGCTTTGACCCTAGGAGGGCCGGGAGTTACAATGAGCGGTCCTTC. Its protein is CASSFDPRRAGSYNERSF.

In nucleotides, the CDR3 is TGCGCCAGCGACTTGGCCGGGGGACAGGGGTCGAATGAGCAGTTCTTC. Translating it yields CASDLAGGQGSNEQFF. The chain links TRBV5-1 to TRBJ2-1; 10 positions agree with TRBD1. The CDR3 is 16 amino acids. V dropped 7 bases and J dropped 7; count of bases not matched to a gene: 14. Germline values: CDR1 SGHRS, CDR2 YFSETQ.

With respect to this clonotype: The junction departs from the called germline gene at one end, perhaps through a read error. The genes are TRBV12-3 or TRBV12-4 and TRBJ2-7; 11 nucleotides line up with TRBD2. The CDR3 covers 15 residues. This CDR3 reads CANGALAGVFYEQYF. For the CDR3, the DNA is TGCGCCAACGGGGCACTAGCGGGAGTTTTCTACGAGCAGTACTTC.

As for this clonotype: Without the conserved terminal phenylalanine or tryptophan, this CDR3 likely stems from a read error. This chain uses TRBV4-1 with TRBJ2-2; TRBD2 might be the D (5 bases). In germline, CDR1 is MGHRA, CDR2 YSYEKL. This CDR3 region has 18 residues. CDR3 sequence (DNA): TGCGCAAGCAGCCAAGATCCCCTTCGGGGAGCGGACACCGGGGAGCTGTTTTTG. It specifies CASSQDPLRGADTGELFL.

The chain uses TRBV24-1 and TRBJ2-1; no clear D gene. CDR1 is KGHDR and CDR2 is SFDVKD in the germline V gene. The CDR3 spans 18 residues. V shed 4 bases and J shed 0 bases, with 18 bases lying between them. CDR3 sequence reads: CATSDSGVRSGSYNEQFF. In DNA, the CDR3 is TGTGCCACCAGTGACTCTGGAGTGAGGAGTGGCTCCTACAATGAGCAGTTCTTC.

This clonotype was found a few times. V usage is TRBV5-4 and J usage is TRBJ2-3; 10 bases map to TRBD2. CDR1 SGHNT and CDR2 YYREEE come from the germline V gene (reference sequence). This CDR3 comprises 16 residues. Trimming cost V 6 bases and J 0 bases; bases outside gene matches: 7. The chain's CDR3 is CASNSPTSGSTDTQYF. In DNA, the CDR3 is TGTGCCAGCAACTCCCCGACTAGCGGGAGCACAGATACGCAGTATTTT.

In regard to this clonotype: This may stem from a read error, because a much larger clone lies one nucleotide away. This CDR3 is CASSLRQGYNSPLHF. The CDR3 DNA reads TGCGCCAGCAGCTTGAGACAGGGATATAATTCACCCCTCCACTTT. The gene calls are TRBV5-1 and TRBJ1-6, with 7 nucleotides matching TRBD1. The CDR3 sequence is 15 residues long. From germline, CDR1 is SGHRS and CDR2 YFSETQ. J was trimmed by 4 bases and V by 1 base; bases with no gene match: 2.

This clonotype was counted between two and nine times. This may arise from a read error, as a much more abundant clone is one base away. This rearrangement joins TRBV7-8 to TRBJ2-5; D not resolved. CDR1 SGHVS and CDR2 FQNEAQ come from the germline V gene. CDR3 length equals 15 residues. V was pared by 5 bases and J by 2 bases, with 15 bases between. Here the CDR3 DNA reads TGTGCCAGCAGCCCCCTCTACACTACTCAAGAGACCCAGTACTTC. Encoded protein: CASSPLYTTQETQYF.

Notes on this clonotype: It may be a read error: a sequence one base away is much more abundant. This chain links TRBV6-1 with TRBJ1-6; no definite D call. The germline gives CDR1 MNHNS, CDR2 SASEGT. The CDR3 has 13 amino acids. The CDR3 sequence: CVSTEEYNSPLHF. The CDR3 DNA follows: TGTGTCAGCACCGAGGAGTATAATTCACCCCTCCACTTT.

As for this clonotype: A single base separates this from a much larger clone, so it may be a read error. The chain joins TRBV28 to TRBJ1-1; 8 nucleotides match TRBD1. The CDR3 length is 18 residues. Germline CDR1 reads MDHEN; CDR2 reads SYDVKM. J was trimmed by 4 bases and V by 6 bases; bases with no gene match: 19. The CDR3 here is CASSSASLMDRAGTEAFF. As DNA, the CDR3 is TGTGCCAGCAGCTCTGCCTCACTCATGGACAGGGCAGGCACTGAAGCTTTCTTT.

On this clonotype itself: As the CDR3 is not closed by the conserved phenylalanine or tryptophan, this likely results from a read error. This chain links TRBV12-3 or TRBV12-4 with TRBJ1-6; D ambiguous. V shed 7 bases and J shed 15 bases, with 19 bases lying between them. This CDR3 has 13 residues. CDR3 coding DNA: TGTGCCAGCACCGTTACAAGGTTTGGAGTCCTCCACTAT. Translation gives CASTVTRFGVLHY.

Details on this clonotype: Mismatch with germline at one junction end may stem from a read error. This chain uses TRBV6-1 with TRBJ2-5; a weak D match, TRBD2 (6 bases). Germline CDR1 reads MNHNS; CDR2 reads SASEGT. This CDR3 is built from 17 residues. The CDR3, as DNA: TGCGCCAACAGCGCTAGCACGGGGGTAAACCGCCAAGAGACCCAGTACTTC. Its protein is CANSASTGVNRQETQYF.

Remarks on this clonotype: As the CDR3 is not closed by the conserved phenylalanine or tryptophan, this likely results from a read error. CDR3 amino acids: CASSSPSGGHYNEQFL. The DNA for the CDR3 is TGTGCCAGCAGCTCGCCCAGTGGGGGGCACTACAATGAGCAGTTCCTC. The chain uses TRBV11-2 and TRBJ2-1; D might be TRBD1 or TRBD2, each matching 6 bases. V lost 4 bases, J lost 3 bases, and 16 bases lay in between. CDR3 length: 16 residues. The germline V gene encodes CDR1 SGHAT and CDR2 FQNNGV.

In regard to this clonotype: This CDR3 fails to terminate in the conserved phenylalanine or tryptophan, so it likely reflects a read error. Because the CDR3's place on the DNA is in doubt, the DNA is left out and the CDR3 is given as listed by TCRdb. The V gene is TRBV12-3 or TRBV12-4, the J gene TRBJ2-7; the table gives TRBD2 as D, unverified against the DNA. The CDR3 is 12 residues long, counting both termini. The CDR3 protein is CASSALAYEQNS.

This clonotype was detected many times. This chain links TRBV6-6 with TRBJ2-7, with TRBD2 identical over 16 bases. CDR3 size: 18 residues. V shed 0 bases and J 3 bases; nucleotides not matched to a gene: 5. Germline lookup yields CDR1 MNHNY and CDR2 SVGAGI (reference sequence). In nucleotides, the CDR3 is TGTGCCAGCAGTTACTCGCAGGGACTAGCGGGAGGGCTCTACGAGCAGTACTTC. It translates to CASSYSQGLAGGLYEQYF.